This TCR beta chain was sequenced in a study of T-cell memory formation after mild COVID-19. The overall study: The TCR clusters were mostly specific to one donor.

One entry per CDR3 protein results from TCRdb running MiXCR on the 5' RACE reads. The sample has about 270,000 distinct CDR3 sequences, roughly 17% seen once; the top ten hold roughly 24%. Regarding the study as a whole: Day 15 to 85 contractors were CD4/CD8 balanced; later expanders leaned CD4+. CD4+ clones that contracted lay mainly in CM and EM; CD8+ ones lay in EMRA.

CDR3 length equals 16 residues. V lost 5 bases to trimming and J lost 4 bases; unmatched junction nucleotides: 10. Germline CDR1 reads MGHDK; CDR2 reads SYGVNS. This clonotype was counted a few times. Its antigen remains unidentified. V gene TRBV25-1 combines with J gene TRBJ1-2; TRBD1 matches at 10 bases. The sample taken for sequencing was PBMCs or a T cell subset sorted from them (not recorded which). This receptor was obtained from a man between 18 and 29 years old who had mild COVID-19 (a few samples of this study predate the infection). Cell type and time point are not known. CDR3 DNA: TGTGCCAGCAGTACGGGACAGGGGATGTATAGCTATGGCTACACCTTC. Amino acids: CASSTGQGMYSYGYTF.